The 3 T cell receptor beta chains in this list originate from one sample, sequenced in a study of T cell responses to AZD1222 COVID-19 vaccine. Assay used: immunoSEQ multiplex PCR; TCRdb lists only in-frame clones, some missing. The sample has more than 70,000 clones, roughly nine tenths seen once; the top ten hold approximately 4.5%. The input for sequencing was peripheral blood, taken on day 0 of AZD1222 vaccination. The origin of the receptors is an adult in good health.

CDR3 residues: CASSPPERGEYEQYF. The CDR3 coding sequence is TGTGCCAGCAGTCCGCCTGAGCGGGGGGAATACGAGCAGTACTTC. The chain is built from TRBV27 and TRBJ2-7, with 9 bases fitting TRBD2. The CDR3 totals 15 residues. CDR1 is MNHEY and CDR2 is SMNVEV in the germline V gene (reference sequence). Trimming cost V 5 bases and J 4 bases; bases outside gene matches: 9.

This clone was counted only a few times. The rearrangement uses TRBV5-1 and TRBJ1-5, with 8 bases fitting TRBD1. With 4 bases clipped from V and 5 bases from J, the junction kept 14 bases outside the gene matches. The length of the CDR3 is 17 residues. Per the germline V gene, CDR1 is SGHRS and CDR2 is YFSETQ. In nucleotides, the CDR3 is TGCGCCAGCAGCATACGATGCCGGGACAGGCTTTATCAGCCCCAGCATTTT. This sequence encodes CASSIRCRDRLYQPQHF.

The chain employs TRBV29-1 and TRBJ2-1; D ambiguous. Trimming removed 4 bases from V and 6 bases from J, with 10 bases in between. The germline CDR1 and CDR2 sequences are SQVTM and ANQGSEA. This CDR3 comprises 12 residues. CDR3 loop: CSVAARTNEQFF. For the CDR3, the DNA is TGCAGCGTTGCGGCTAGAACCAATGAGCAGTTCTTC.